Included here is one T cell receptor beta chain sequence, with context. This entry comes from a study of CD8 T cells in Susac syndrome. An input of roughly 0.5 to 1 ug of RNA was subjected to reverse transcription using random hexamers. Each CDR3 protein gets one entry after TCRdb re-called the immunoSEQ multiplex PCR reads with MiXCR. The sample lists approximately 120,000 distinct CDR3 sequences; around 94% were seen once. V was shortened by 1 base and J by 3 bases, with 7 bases between the two germline ends. This CDR3 comprises 14 residues. CDR1 and CDR2 (germline): SEHNR, FQNEAQ (reference sequence).

This sequence joins TRBV7-9 and TRBJ1-5; no clear D. This receptor was obtained from a human donor in good health. The sequenced sample was CD4+ T cells from PBMCs. This CDR3 reads CASSLDAYNQPQHF. CDR3 coding DNA: TGTGCCAGCAGCTTAGACGCATACAATCAGCCCCAGCATTTT.